The clone carrying this T cell receptor beta chain has just a few counts. This specimen includes other DNA sequences encoding the same CDR3. This sample is drawn from a study of blood T cell repertoires in COVID-19. On the study more broadly: The samples span acute and convalescent COVID-19 from the United States, Italy and Spain. In each case, the material was cDNA or gDNA derived from T cells, B-cell-depleted T cells, or PBMCs.

In the original workflow: Quantification of nucleated cells was approximated via reference gene primer amplification. Assay: immunoSEQ multiplex PCR; the TCRdb copy retains only in-frame clones and omits some. From that table come the V and J calls and clone size; the DNA was used to work out D and trimming. The sample lists about 200,000 clones; over 70% were seen once. This clonotype originated in a man aged 35 to 55 with acute or convalescent COVID-19. Sequencing was carried out using peripheral blood.

CDR3 in DNA: TGTGCCAGCTCTCCTACGCGGGGAACTAATGAAAAACTGTTTTTT. It yields the protein CASSPTRGTNEKLFF. V is TRBV18 and J is TRBJ1-4; D call uncertain. The V end was cut by 6 bases, the J end by 1 base, with 12 bases between. This CDR3 has 15 residues. The germline V gene has CDR1 KGHSH and CDR2 LQKENI.